This T cell receptor (beta chain) came from a study of T cells in localized non-small cell lung cancer. Study-level results: T cell clonality was highest in uninvolved adjacent lung, above tumor. Across samples, adjacent lung featured a median roughly 61 of the top 100 tumor clones. Tumor samples were not multi-region, leaving intratumor heterogeneity unexcluded.

This CDR3 spans 16 amino acids. Trimming left V 1 base short and J 0 bases short, with 11 bases between. The V gene's germline CDR1 is SGHNT and CDR2 YYREEE (reference sequence). Assay: immunoSEQ multiplex PCR; the TCRdb copy retains only in-frame clones and omits some. The repertoire holds tens of thousands of clones, 85% to 95% seen once, with around 30% in the top ten. For this clone: Its antigen is currently unknown.

Sequenced here: peripheral blood, sampled before any cancer treatment. The origin of this receptor is a female donor at least 60 years old with stage I lung adenocarcinoma. This rearrangement joins TRBV5-4 to TRBJ2-1, with a weak D call TRBD2 (7 bases). The CDR3 spells CASSLRGGSSYNEQFF. CDR3 in DNA: TGTGCCAGCAGCTTGAGGGGGGGCAGCTCCTACAATGAGCAGTTCTTC.